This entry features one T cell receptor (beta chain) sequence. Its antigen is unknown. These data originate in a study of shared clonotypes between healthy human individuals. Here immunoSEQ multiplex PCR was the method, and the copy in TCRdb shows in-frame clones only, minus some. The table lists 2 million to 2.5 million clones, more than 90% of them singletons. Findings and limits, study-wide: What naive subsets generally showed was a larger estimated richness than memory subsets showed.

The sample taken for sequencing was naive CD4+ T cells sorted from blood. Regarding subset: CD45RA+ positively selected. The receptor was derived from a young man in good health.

DNA for the CDR3: TGTGCCAGCAGCTCGGGACAGAGTAGCAATCAGCCCCAGCATTTT. This encodes CASSSGQSSNQPQHF. The chain joins TRBV7-9 to TRBJ1-5; 7 bases line up with TRBD1. There are 15 residues in the CDR3. The V and J ends lost 4 bases and 0 bases, in that order; junction bases with no gene match: 3. Germline lookup yields CDR1 SEHNR and CDR2 FQNEAQ (reference sequence).